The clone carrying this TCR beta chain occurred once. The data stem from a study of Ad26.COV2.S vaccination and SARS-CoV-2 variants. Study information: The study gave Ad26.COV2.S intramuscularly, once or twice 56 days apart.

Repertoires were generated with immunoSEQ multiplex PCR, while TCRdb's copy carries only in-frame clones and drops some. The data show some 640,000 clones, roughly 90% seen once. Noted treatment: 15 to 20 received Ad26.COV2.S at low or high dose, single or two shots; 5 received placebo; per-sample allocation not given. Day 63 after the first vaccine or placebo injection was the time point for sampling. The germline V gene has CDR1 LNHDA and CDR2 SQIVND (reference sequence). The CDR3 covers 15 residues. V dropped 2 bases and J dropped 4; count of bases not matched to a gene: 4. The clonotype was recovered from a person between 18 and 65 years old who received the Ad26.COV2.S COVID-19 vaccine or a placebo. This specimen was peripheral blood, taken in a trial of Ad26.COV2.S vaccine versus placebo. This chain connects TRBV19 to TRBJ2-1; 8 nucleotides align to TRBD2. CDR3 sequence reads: CASSIRIAGYNEQFF. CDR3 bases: TGTGCCAGTAGTATAAGAATAGCGGGGTACAATGAGCAGTTCTTC.